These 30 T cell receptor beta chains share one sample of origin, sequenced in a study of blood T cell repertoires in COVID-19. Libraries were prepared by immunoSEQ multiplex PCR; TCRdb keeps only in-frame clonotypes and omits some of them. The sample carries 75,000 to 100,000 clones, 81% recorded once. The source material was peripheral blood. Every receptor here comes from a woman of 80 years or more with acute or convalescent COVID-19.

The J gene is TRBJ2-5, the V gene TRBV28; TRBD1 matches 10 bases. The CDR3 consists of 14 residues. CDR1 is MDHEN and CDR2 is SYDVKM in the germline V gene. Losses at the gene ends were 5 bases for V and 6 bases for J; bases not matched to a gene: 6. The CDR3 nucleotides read TGTGCCAGCAGTCCGACAGGGGGCAAAAAGACCCAGTACTTC. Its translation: CASSPTGGKKTQYF.

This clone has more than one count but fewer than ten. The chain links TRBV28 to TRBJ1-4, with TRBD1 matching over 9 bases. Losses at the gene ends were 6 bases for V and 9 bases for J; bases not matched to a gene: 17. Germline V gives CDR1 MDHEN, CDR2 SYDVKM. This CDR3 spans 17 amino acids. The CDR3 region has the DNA TGTGCCAGCAGGCCTACCCCGGCGACAGGGGGAGCTAAAAAACTGTTTTTT. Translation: CASRPTPATGGAKKLFF. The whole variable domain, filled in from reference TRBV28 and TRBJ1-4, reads DVKVTQSSRYLVKRTGEKVFLECVQDMDHENMFWYRQDPGLGLRLIYFSYDVKMKEKGDIPEGYSVSREKKERFSLILESASTNQTSMYLCASRPTPATGGAKKLFFGSGTQLSVL.

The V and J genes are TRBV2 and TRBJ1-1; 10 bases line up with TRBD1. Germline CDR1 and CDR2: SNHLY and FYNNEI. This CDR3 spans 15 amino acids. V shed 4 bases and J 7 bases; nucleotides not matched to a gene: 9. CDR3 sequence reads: CASSGSTGGRGEAFF. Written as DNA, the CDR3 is TGTGCCAGCAGTGGTTCGACAGGGGGCCGCGGTGAAGCTTTCTTT. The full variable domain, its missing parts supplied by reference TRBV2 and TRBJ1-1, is EPEVTQTPSHQVTQMGQEVILRCVPISNHLYFYWYRQILGQKVEFLVSFYNNEISEKSEIFDDQFSVERPDGSNFTLKIRSTKLEDSAMYFCASSGSTGGRGEAFFGQGTRLTVV.

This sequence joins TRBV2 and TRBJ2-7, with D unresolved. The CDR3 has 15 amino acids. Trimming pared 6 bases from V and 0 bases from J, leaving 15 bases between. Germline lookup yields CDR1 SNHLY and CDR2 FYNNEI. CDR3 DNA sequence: TGTGCCAGCAGCAGCCGACTGGATAGCTCCTACGAGCAGTACTTC. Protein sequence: CASSSRLDSSYEQYF.

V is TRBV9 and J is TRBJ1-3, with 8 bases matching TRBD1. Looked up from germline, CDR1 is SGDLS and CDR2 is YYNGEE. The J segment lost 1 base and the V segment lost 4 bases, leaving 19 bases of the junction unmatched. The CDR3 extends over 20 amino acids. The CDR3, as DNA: TGTGCCAGCAGCCCCCGGAAGGGGGTTGGACAGGGAAATTCTGGAAACACCATATATTTT. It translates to CASSPRKGVGQGNSGNTIYF.

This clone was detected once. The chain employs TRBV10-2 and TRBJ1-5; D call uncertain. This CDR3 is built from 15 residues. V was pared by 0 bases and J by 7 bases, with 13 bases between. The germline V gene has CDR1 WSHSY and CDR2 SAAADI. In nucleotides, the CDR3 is TGCGCCAGCAGTGAGTCGAACCCAGGTCCCCAGCCCCAGCATTTT. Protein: CASSESNPGPQPQHF.

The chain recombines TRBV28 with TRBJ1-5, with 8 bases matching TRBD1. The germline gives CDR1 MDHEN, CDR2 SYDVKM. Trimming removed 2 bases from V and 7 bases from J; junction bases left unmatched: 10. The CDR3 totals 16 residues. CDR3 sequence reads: CASSLGEQGVGQPQHF. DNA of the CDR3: TGTGCCAGCAGTTTAGGAGAACAGGGGGTTGGACAGCCCCAGCATTTT.

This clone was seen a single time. CDR3 DNA sequence: TGTGCCAGCAGCGTAGACCCAGGGTGGCACATTCAGTACTTC. Its protein is CASSVDPGWHIQYF. V gene TRBV9 combines with J gene TRBJ2-4, with D perhaps matching TRBD1 (5 bases). The CDR3 contains 14 residues. V lost 0 bases to trimming and J lost 8 bases, with 12 bases between them. The germline CDR1 and CDR2 sequences are SGDLS and YYNGEE. The variable domain in full, completed from reference TRBV9 and TRBJ2-4, reads DSGVTQTPKHLITATGQRVTLRCSPRSGDLSVYWYQQSLDQGLQFLIQYYNGEERAKGNILERFSAQQFPDLHSELNLSSLELGDSALYFCASSVDPGWHIQYFGAGTRLSVL.

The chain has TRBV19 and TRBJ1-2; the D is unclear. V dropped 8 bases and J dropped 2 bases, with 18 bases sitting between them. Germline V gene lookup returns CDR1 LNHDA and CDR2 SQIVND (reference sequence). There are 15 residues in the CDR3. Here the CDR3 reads CASRLRGQDNYGYTF. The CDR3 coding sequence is TGTGCCAGTCGGCTTCGAGGGCAAGACAACTATGGCTACACCTTC.

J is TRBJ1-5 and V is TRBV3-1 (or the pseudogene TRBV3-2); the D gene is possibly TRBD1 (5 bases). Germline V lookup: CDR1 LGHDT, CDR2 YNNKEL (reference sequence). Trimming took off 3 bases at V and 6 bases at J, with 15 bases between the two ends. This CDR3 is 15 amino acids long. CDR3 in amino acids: CASSQGRELGQPQHF. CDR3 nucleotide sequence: TGTGCCAGCAGCCAGGGCAGGGAATTAGGTCAGCCCCAGCATTTT.

The CDR3 loop is CASSSRQGNGNVLTF. The DNA for the CDR3 is TGTGCCAGTAGTTCCAGACAGGGGAATGGCAACGTCCTGACTTTC. The rearrangement links TRBV19 to TRBJ2-6; 8 bases agree with TRBD1. This CDR3 comprises 15 residues. Losses at the gene ends were 5 bases for V and 9 bases for J; bases not matched to a gene: 9. Germline CDR1 and CDR2: LNHDA and SQIVND (reference sequence).

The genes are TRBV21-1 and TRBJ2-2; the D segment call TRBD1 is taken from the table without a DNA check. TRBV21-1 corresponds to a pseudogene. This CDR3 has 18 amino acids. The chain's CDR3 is CARGRDRGWEPNTGELFF. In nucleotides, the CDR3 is TGTGCCAGGGGGAGGGACAGGGGTTGGGAGCCGAACACCGGGGAGCTGTTTTTT.

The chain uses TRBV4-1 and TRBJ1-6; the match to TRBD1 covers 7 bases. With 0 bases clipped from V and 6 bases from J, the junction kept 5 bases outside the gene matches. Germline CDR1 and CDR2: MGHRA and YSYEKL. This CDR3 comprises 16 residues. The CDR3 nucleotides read TGCGCCAGCAGCCAAGAACCCGACAGGGCTAATTCACCCCTCCACTTT. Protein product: CASSQEPDRANSPLHF.

The CDR3 nucleotides are TGTGCCTGGAGTGAAGGCCAGGTCTATAATTCACCCCTCCACTTT. This codes for CAWSEGQVYNSPLHF. The genes are TRBV30 and TRBJ1-6; D is undetermined. V was trimmed by 1 base and J by 3 bases, leaving 10 bases between them. The CDR3 length is 15 residues. From germline, CDR1 is GTSNPN and CDR2 SVGIG (reference sequence).

CDR3 sequence: CASRTGGAEDQYF. CDR3 DNA: TGTGCCAGCAGGACAGGGGGCGCGGAGGATCAGTACTTC. This sequence joins TRBV6-6 and TRBJ2-4; 10 positions match TRBD1. The CDR3 runs 13 residues. Germline CDR1 is MNHNY and CDR2 is SVGAGI (reference sequence). V lost 6 bases to trimming and J lost 12 bases; unmatched junction nucleotides: 8.

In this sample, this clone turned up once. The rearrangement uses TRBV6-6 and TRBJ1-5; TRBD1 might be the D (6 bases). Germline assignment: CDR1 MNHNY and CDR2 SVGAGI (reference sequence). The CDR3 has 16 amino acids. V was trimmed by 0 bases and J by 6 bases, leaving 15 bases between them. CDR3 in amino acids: CASSYSRGAGSQPQHF. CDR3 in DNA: TGTGCCAGCAGTTACTCGCGGGGGGCAGGGAGTCAGCCCCAGCATTTT.

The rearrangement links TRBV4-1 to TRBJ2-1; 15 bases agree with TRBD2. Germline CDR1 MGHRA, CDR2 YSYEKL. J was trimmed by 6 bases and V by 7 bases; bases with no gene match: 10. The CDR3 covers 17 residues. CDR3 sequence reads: CASNGLAGGKVGNEQFF. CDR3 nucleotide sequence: TGCGCCAGCAATGGACTAGCGGGAGGGAAGGTCGGCAATGAGCAGTTCTTC.

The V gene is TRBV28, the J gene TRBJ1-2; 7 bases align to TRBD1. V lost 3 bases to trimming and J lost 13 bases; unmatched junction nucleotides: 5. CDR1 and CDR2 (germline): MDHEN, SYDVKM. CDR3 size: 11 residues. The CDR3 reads CASSFRDSPTF. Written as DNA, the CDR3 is TGTGCCAGCAGTTTTCGGGACAGCCCCACCTTC.

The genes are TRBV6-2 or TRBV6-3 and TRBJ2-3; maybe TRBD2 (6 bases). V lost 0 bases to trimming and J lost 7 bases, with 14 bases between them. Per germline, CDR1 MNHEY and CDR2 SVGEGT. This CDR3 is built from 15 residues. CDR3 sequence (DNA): TGTGCCAGCAGTTACTCTAGGACTACCCTAAATACGCAGTATTTT. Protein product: CASSYSRTTLNTQYF.

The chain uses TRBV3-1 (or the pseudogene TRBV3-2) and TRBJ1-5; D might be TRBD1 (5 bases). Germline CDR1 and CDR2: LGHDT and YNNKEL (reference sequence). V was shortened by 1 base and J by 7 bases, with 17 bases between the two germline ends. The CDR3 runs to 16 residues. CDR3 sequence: CASSQGGMGRAQPQHF. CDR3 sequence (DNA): TGTGCCAGCAGCCAAGGGGGAATGGGCAGGGCCCAGCCCCAGCATTTT.

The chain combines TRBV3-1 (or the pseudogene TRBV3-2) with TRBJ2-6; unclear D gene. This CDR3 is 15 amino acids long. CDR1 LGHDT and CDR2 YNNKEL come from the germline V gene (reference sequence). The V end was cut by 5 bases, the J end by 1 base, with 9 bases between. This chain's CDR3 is CASSTGGSGANVLTF. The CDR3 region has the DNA TGTGCCAGCAGCACCGGTGGTTCTGGGGCCAACGTCCTGACTTTC.

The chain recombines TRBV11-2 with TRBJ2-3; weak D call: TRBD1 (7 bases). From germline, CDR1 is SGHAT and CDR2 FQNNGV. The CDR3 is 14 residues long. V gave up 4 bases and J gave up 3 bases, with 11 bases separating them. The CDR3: CASSSRGETDTQYF. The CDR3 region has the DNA TGTGCCAGCAGCTCCAGGGGGGAGACAGATACGCAGTATTTT.

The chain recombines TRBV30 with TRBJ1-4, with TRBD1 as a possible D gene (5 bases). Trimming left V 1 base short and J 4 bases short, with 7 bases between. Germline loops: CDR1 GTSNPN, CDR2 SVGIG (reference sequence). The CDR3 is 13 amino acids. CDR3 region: CAWSGGLNEKLFF. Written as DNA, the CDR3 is TGTGCCTGGAGTGGGGGCCTTAATGAAAAACTGTTTTTT.

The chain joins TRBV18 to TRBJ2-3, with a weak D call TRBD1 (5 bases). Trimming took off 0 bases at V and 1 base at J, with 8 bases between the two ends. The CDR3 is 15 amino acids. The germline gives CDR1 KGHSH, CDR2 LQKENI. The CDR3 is CASSPPIGGTDTQYF. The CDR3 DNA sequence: TGTGCCAGCTCACCACCCATAGGGGGCACAGATACGCAGTATTTT.

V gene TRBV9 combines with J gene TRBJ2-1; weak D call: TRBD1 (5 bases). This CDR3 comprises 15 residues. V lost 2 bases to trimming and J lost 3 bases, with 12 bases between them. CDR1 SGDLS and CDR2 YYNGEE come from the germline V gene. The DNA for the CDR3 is TGTGCCAGCAGCGTTCAGGGTGGAAGCTACAATGAGCAGTTCTTC. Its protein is CASSVQGGSYNEQFF.

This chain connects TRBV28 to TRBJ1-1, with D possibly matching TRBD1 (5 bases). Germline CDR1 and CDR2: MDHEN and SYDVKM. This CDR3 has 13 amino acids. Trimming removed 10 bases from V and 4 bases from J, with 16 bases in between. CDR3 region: CANIREDGTEAFF. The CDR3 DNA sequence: TGTGCCAACATCAGGGAGGATGGCACTGAAGCTTTCTTT.

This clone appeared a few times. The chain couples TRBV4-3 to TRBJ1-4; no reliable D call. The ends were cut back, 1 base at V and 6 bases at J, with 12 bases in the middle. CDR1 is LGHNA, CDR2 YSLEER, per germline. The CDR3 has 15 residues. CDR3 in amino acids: CASSQGGSSHEKLFF. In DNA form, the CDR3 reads TGCGCCAGCAGCCAAGGAGGGAGTAGTCATGAAAAACTGTTTTTT.

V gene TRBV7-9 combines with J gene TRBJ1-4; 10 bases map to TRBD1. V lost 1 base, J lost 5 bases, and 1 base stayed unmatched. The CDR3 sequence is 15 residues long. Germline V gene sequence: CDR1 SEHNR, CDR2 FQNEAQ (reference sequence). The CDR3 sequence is CASSLGDRGNEKLFF. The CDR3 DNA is TGTGCCAGCAGCTTAGGGGACAGGGGAAATGAAAAACTGTTTTTT.

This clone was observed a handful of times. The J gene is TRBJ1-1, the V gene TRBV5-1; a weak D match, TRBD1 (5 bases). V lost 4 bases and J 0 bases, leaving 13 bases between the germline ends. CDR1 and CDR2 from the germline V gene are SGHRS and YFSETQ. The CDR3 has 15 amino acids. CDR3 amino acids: CASSPGRTMNTEAFF. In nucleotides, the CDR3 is TGCGCCAGCAGCCCAGGGAGGACCATGAACACTGAAGCTTTCTTT.

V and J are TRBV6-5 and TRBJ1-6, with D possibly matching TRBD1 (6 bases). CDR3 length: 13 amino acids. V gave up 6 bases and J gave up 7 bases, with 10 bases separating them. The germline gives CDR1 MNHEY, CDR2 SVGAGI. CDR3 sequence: CASRTGRNSPLHF. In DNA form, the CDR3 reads TGTGCCAGCAGAACAGGGCGGAATTCACCCCTCCACTTT.